A selection of T cell receptor beta chains follows, all from one sample in a study of somatic mutations in cytotoxic T cells in rheumatoid arthritis. Sequenced by immunoSEQ multiplex PCR; TCRdb stores in-frame clones only, minus some. Seen here are 25,000 to 30,000 clones, around 87% observed once, and the top ten hold about 10%. The sequenced sample was CD8+ T cells sorted from blood. These receptors were obtained from an adult with rheumatoid arthritis. Both conserved end residues are part of each CDR3.

V	J	CDR3
TRBV6-5	TRBJ2-7	CASSLGTATEQYF
TRBV11-1	TRBJ2-3	CASSFRIDTQYF
TRBV4-1	TRBJ2-2	CASSPTSGRTGGELFF
TRBV4-1	TRBJ2-3	CASSLGLAGTDTQYF
TRBV9	TRBJ2-5	CASSVGTLLRETQYF
TRBV2	TRBJ2-7	CASSEGLASSYEQYF
TRBV5-6	TRBJ2-1	CASSLSVGVRINNEQFF
TRBV19	TRBJ1-4	CASSIGRSNEKLFF
TRBV5-1	TRBJ2-7	CASSVGLSYEQYF
TRBV4-1	TRBJ1-1	CASSQENSHINTEAFF
TRBV4-1	TRBJ2-7	CASSQTSGGHEQYF
TRBV29-1	TRBJ1-1	CSVIQGGHTEAFF
TRBV2	TRBJ1-4	CASSLRRGVEKLFF
TRBV30	TRBJ2-1	CAWSLAGTNEQFF
TRBV7-9	TRBJ1-5	CASSQGGAGASNQPQHF
TRBV5-1	TRBJ1-1	CASSLLGNTEAFF
TRBV5-1	TRBJ2-7	CASSLVGGSYEQYF
TRBV19	TRBJ1-5	CASSVNTNQPQHF
TRBV28	TRBJ2-7	CASSSRGIDEQYF
TRBV4-2	TRBJ2-7	CASSQLEGQGNYEQYF
TRBV19	TRBJ1-1	CASSIVTGGSEAFF
TRBV27	TRBJ2-7	CASSSLGQAYEQYF
TRBV6-5	TRBJ2-1	CASSYLGEQFF
TRBV4-1	TRBJ1-5	CASSHRTGELQPQHF
TRBV6-1	TRBJ2-7	CASLGLAAYEQYF
TRBV9	TRBJ1-2	CASSPEGALYGYTF
TRBV7-9	TRBJ2-7	CASSPLGTGVYEQYF
TRBV6-4	TRBJ1-5	CASSPDSNQPQHF
TRBV7-6	TRBJ2-7	CASSEGVPPYEQYF
TRBV2	TRBJ2-3	CASSDSSSTDTQYF
TRBV13	TRBJ2-1	CASSFSELAGGFEQFF
TRBV7-8	TRBJ2-7	CASSNAYEQYF
TRBV6-6	TRBJ2-1	CASSHLLAGPGIEQFF
TRBV29-1	TRBJ1-1	CSVEVPLGTEAFF
TRBV6-1	TRBJ2-3	CASSEMMGEGRDTQYF
TRBV7-6	TRBJ2-1	CASSSSSGSYNEQFF
TRBV7-9	TRBJ2-2	CASSSLTSGGHGELFF
TRBV4-1	TRBJ2-2	CASSPLGGRLLFF
TRBV7-3	TRBJ2-1	CASSLTGQKPYNEQFF
TRBV9	TRBJ1-1	CASSLGMDTEAFF
TRBV2	TRBJ2-1	CASSESAGAYNEQFF